In this sample, the clone carrying this T cell receptor (beta chain) turned up many times. Trimming took 3 bases from V and 3 from J, leaving 13 bases between them. From germline, CDR1 is SGHNT and CDR2 YYREEE (reference sequence). The CDR3 sequence is 14 residues long. The data were taken from a study of T-cell memory formation after mild COVID-19. Using its own MiXCR run on the 5' RACE reads, TCRdb lists one record per CDR3 protein. The sample lists about 27,000 distinct CDR3 sequences, about 8% occurring once. The chain links TRBV5-4 to TRBJ2-7; possible D gene TRBD1, 5 bases. Sequencing was carried out using PBMCs or a T cell subset sorted from them (not recorded which). The TCR originated in an adult woman who had mild COVID-19 (a few samples of this study predate the infection). Cell type and time point are not known. CDR3 residues: CASSSKGRNYEQYF. The DNA of the CDR3 is TGTGCCAGCAGCTCAAAGGGGCGAAACTACGAGCAGTACTTC.